Included here is one T cell receptor (beta chain) sequence, with context. This clone was observed once. Its antigen is still unknown. The record has no base qualities; no much larger clone is one base away. These data originate in a study of T cell responses to AZD1222 COVID-19 vaccine (dated by TCRdb to the early 2020s). With respect to the entire study: A total of approximately 250 trial participants underwent TCR sequencing, of whom 207 had received two doses of AZD1222 and around 25 had received two doses of the MenACWY control vaccine. Trial participants were enrolled by age into 18-55, 56-69 and 70-plus year subgroups, with approximately 160, 26 and 62 TCR-sequenced participants respectively.

Broader findings and caveats from the paper: Nearly half of unique spike-specific TCRs reportedly recognized epitopes outside regions mutated in the B.1.351 and B.1.1.7 variants. Most participants were white British and females outnumbered males, and the authors suggested that clonal diversity may have been underestimated. Only five or six AZD1222 recipients were SARS-CoV-2 seropositive at baseline, limiting conclusions about previously exposed vaccinees. After two AZD1222 doses, spike-specific TCR breadth and depth were significantly higher than at day 0 and than in MenACWY recipients. CD4 TCRs associated with the vaccine covered the entire spike protein, and the dominant responses were in regions 160-218 and 743-854. Because no day 14 peak-response samples were available, the repertoires could be characterized only after the peak T cell response. The 56-69-year group was small, and its depth increase did not reach significance, likely because of low power.

V has 3 bases trimmed and J has 0 bases trimmed; junction bases matching no gene number 6. Reading the germline V gene gives CDR1 SGHRS and CDR2 YFSETQ. The CDR3 sequence holds 16 residues, the cysteine and phenylalanine included. Only the CDR3 portion is preserved as DNA: 48 bases, with reading frame beginning at the first base. What the time point label conveys for this sample: about 28 days (+/-7) after the second vaccine dose. Because spike-specific TCR depth and breadth did not differ between the two schedules, AZD1222 recipients who got a second dose at roughly 4 weeks were pooled with those who got a second dose at roughly 12 weeks. Vaccinee samples were obtained from the UK trials COV001 and COV002, which included a single-blind randomized controlled phase 2/3 trial of AZD1222 (ChAdOx1 nCoV-19) in healthy adults. For TCRbeta chain sequencing, PBMC samples were collected from trial participants at day 0 and at day 28 after the second dose.

The CDR3 regions of human TCRbeta chains were subjected to immunosequencing. The study's processing was this. TCRs in the repertoires were matched against a reference library of SARS-CoV-2-specific TCRs that had been generated with the MIRA antigen-specificity platform. Breadth was defined as the fraction of unique TCRs that were SARS-CoV-2-associated. Depth was defined as the fraction of total T cells that were SARS-CoV-2-associated. Using the MIRA data, every spike-specific TCR was mapped to the spike region that the TCR reacted to and assigned to either a CD4 or a CD8 class. Log10-transformed breadth and depth values were compared by one-way ANOVA with Sidak's multiple comparisons tests. This is the immuneACCESS table as TCRdb keeps it, with only in-frame sequences that have V and J called. A part of the clones is gone; compared with another copy, unresolved V genes explain less than half, and the rest is unexplained. The V and J calls and clone size were taken over from that table, and D and trimming were inferred from the DNA. Across this sample there are 140,000 or so clones, with around 84% seen only once. Around 5.1% of the sample belongs to the ten largest clones.

This TCR was sampled from an adult who received the AZD1222 COVID-19 vaccine. The chain is encoded by TRBV5-1 joined to TRBJ2-5; TRBD1 lines up with 9 middle nucleotides. The material sequenced was peripheral blood, taken 28 days after the second AZD1222 dose. The CDR3 protein is CASSSSGTGYQETQYF. The DNA reads as follows: TGCGCCAGCAGCTCTTCCGGGACAGGGTACCAAGAGACCCAGTACTTC.